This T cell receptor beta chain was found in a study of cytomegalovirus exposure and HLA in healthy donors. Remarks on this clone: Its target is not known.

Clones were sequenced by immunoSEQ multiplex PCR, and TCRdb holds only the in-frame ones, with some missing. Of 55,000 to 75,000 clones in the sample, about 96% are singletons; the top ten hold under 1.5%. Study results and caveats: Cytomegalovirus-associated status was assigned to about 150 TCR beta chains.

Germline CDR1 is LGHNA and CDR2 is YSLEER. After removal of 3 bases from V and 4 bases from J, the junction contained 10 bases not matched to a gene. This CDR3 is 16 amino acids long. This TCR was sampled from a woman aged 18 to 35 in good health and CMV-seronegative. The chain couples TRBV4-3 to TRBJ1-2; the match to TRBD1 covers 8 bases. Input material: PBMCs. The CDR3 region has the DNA TGCGCCAGCAGCCAGGACCCGACAGGGGACCTCTATGGCTACACCTTC. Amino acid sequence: CASSQDPTGDLYGYTF.